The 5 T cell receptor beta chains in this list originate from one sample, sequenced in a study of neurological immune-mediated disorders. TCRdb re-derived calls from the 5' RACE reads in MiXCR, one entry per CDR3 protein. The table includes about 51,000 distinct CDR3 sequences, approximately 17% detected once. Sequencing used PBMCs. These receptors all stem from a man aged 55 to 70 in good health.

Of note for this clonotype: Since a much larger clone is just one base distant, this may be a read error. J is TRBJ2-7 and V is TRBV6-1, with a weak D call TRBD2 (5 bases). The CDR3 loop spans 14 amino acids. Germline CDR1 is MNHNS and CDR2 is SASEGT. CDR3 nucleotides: TGTGCCAGCAAGGAGGAGACCTCGAGGTACGACCAGTACTTC. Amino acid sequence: CASKEETSRYDQYF.

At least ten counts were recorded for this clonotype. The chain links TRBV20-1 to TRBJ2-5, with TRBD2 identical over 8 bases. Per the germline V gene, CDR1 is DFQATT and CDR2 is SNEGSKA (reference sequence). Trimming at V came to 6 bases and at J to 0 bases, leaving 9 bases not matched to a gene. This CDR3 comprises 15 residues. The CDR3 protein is CSAPTSEGHQETQYF. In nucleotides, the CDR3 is TGCAGTGCCCCGACTAGCGAGGGCCACCAAGAGACCCAGTACTTC.

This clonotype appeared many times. The CDR3: CSAGTGANQPQHF. The CDR3 bases are TGCAGCGCCGGGACAGGGGCAAATCAGCCCCAGCATTTT. The rearrangement links TRBV29-1 to TRBJ1-5, with 10 bases that match TRBD1. The CDR3 is 13 amino acids. J lost 4 bases, V lost 7 bases, and 4 bases had no gene match. Germline V gene sequence: CDR1 SQVTM, CDR2 ANQGSEA.

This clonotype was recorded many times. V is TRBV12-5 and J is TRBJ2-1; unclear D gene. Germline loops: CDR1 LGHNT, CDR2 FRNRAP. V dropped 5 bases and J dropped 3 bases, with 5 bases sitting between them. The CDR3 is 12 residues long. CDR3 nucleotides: TGTGCTAGTGGTGACGGCTACAATGAGCAGTTCTTC. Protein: CASGDGYNEQFF.

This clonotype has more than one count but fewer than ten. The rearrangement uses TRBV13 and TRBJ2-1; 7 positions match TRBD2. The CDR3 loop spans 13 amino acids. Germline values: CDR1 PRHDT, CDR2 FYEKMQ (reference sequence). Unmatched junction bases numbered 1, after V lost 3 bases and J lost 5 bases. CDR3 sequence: CASSLGGDNEQFF. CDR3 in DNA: TGTGCCAGCAGCTTGGGGGGGGACAATGAGCAGTTCTTC.